This T cell receptor (beta chain) appears in the sequencing data of a study of Graves' ophthalmopathy and Graves' hyperthyroidism. This clonotype has only a few counts. Its antigen is not known. Amplification from RNA transcripts yielded the TCR beta CDR3 regions. First-round RT-PCR employed HTBI primers, with a second-round multiplex PCR after it. In TCRdb, the multiplex PCR reads were re-called with MiXCR into one record per CDR3 protein. The top ten clones hold roughly 7% of a sample with roughly 380,000 distinct CDR3 sequences, about 16% of them seen once. Germline V gene lookup returns CDR1 SGHNT and CDR2 YYREEE (reference sequence). CDR3 length: 14 amino acids. With 4 bases removed from V and 4 bases from J, the gap between germline ends came to 13 bases. Study findings and constraints: Cross-validated, the 13-signature model showed 87.88%/81.08% sensitivity/specificity, and 80%/75% in the test set. Detection in blood was also observed for most expanded thyroid clonotypes above 0.001 frequency.

Calling hyperthyroidism stable required that no ophthalmopathy show up within 18 months of follow-up. Sequenced sample: peripheral blood. The rearrangement uses TRBV5-4 and TRBJ2-3; D is unresolved. This clonotype was sampled from a woman aged 18-29 years with stable Graves' hyperthyroidism. The CDR3 spells CASSPDVPPDTQYF. CDR3 nucleotides: TGTGCCAGCAGCCCGGATGTGCCTCCAGATACGCAGTATTTT.